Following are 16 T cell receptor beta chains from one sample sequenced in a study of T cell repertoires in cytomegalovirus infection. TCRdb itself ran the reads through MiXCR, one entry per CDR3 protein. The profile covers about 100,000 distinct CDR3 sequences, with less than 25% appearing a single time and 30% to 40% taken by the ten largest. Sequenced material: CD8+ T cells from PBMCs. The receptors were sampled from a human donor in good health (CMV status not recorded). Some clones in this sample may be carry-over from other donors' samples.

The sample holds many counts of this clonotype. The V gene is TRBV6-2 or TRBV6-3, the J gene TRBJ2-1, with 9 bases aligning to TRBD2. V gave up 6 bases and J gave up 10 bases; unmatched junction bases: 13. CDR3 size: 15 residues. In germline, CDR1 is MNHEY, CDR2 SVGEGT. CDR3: CASSGPSGKNWEQFF. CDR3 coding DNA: TGTGCCAGCAGCGGACCTAGCGGGAAAAACTGGGAGCAGTTCTTC.

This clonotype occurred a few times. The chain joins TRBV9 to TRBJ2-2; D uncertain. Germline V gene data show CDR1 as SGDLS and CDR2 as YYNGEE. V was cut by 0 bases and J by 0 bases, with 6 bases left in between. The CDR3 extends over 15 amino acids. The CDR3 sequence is CASSVGPTNTGELFF. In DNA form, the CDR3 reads TGTGCCAGCAGCGTAGGCCCTACGAACACCGGGGAGCTGTTTTTT.

In DNA form, the CDR3 reads TGTGCCAGCATTCCGGACAGCTACGAGCAGTACTTC. Its translation: CASIPDSYEQYF. This sequence joins TRBV11-1 and TRBJ2-7; weak D call: TRBD1 (6 bases). CDR1 SGHAT and CDR2 FQDESV come from the germline V gene (reference sequence). This CDR3 is built from 12 residues. V was clipped by 7 bases and J by 3 bases, with 10 bases between them.

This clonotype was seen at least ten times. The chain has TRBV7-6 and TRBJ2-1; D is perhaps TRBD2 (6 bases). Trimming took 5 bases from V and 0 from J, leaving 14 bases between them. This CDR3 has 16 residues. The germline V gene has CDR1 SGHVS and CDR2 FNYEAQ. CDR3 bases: TGTGCCAGCAGCACCCGCACCGGGAGCTCCTACAATGAGCAGTTCTTC. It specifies CASSTRTGSSYNEQFF.

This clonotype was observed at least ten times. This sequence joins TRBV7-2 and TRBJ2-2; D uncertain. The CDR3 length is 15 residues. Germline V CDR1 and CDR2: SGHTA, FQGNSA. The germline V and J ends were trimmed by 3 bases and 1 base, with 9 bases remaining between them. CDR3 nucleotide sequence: TGTGCCAGCAGCTTCCCCGGAAAGAACACCGGGGAGCTGTTTTTT. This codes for CASSFPGKNTGELFF. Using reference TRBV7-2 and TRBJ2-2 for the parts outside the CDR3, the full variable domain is GAGVSQSPSNKVTEKGKDVELRCDPISGHTALYWYRQSLGQGLEFLIYFQGNSAPDKSGLPSDRFSAERTGGSVSTLTIQRTQQEDSAVYLCASSFPGKNTGELFFGEGSRLTVL.

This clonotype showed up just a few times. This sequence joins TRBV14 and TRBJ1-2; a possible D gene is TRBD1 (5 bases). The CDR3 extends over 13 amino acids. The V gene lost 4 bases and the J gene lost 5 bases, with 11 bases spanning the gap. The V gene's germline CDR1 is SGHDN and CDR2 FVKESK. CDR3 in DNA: TGTGCCAGCAGCCCCGGACAAACATATGGCTACACCTTC. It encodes CASSPGQTYGYTF. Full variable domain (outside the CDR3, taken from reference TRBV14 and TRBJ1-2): EAGVTQFPSHSVIEKGQTVTLRCDPISGHDNLYWYRRVMGKEIKFLLHFVKESKQDESGMPNNRFLAERTGGTYSTLKVQPAELEDSGVYFCASSPGQTYGYTFGSGTRLTVV.

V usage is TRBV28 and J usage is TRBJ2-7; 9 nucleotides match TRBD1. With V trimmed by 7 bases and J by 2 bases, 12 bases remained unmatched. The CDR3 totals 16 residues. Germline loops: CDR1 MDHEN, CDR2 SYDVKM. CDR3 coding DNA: TGTGCCAGCATGGCTGGAGGGGGACAGGGAACCTACGAGCAGTACTTC. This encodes CASMAGGGQGTYEQYF.

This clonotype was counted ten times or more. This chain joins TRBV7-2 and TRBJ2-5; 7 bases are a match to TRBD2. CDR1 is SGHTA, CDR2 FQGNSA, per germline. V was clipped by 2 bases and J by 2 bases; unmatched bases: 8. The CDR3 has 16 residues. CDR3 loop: CASSLRSGIPQETQYF. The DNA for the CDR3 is TGTGCCAGCAGCTTAAGGAGCGGGATACCTCAAGAGACCCAGTACTTC.

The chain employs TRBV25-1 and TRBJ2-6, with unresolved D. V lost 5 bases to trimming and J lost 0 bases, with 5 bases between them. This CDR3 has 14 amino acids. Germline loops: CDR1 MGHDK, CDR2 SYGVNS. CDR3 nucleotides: TGTGCCAGCAGTCCAGCCTCTGGGGCCAACGTCCTGACTTTC. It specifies CASSPASGANVLTF.

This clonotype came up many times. The CDR3 is CASSVQGAHNEQYF. In DNA, the CDR3 is TGTGCCAGCAGCGTACAGGGGGCGCATAACGAGCAGTACTTC. The J gene is TRBJ2-7, the V gene TRBV6-2 or TRBV6-3; 9 nucleotides align to TRBD1. With 6 bases clipped from V and 5 bases from J, the junction kept 8 bases outside the gene matches. Germline values: CDR1 MNHEY, CDR2 SVGEGT. The CDR3 has 14 residues.

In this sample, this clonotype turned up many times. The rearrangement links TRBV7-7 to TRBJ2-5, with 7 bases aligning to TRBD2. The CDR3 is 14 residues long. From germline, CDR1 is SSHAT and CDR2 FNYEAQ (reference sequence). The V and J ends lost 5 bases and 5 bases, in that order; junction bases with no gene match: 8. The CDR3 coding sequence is TGTGCCAGCAGCCCCCGGAGCGGGGAGGAGACCCAGTACTTC. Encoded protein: CASSPRSGEETQYF.

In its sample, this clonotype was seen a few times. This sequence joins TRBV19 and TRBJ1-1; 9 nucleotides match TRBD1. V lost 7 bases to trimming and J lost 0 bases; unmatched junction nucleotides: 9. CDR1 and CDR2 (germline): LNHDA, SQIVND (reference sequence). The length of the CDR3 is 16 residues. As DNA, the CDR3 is TGTGCCAGTACCCCGAGGGGGACAGGGATGAACACTGAAGCTTTCTTT. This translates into CASTPRGTGMNTEAFF.

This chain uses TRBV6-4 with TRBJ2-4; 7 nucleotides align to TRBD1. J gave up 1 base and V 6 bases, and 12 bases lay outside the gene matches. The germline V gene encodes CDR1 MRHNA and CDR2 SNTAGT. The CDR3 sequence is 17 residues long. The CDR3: CASRRPEGAQAKNIQYF. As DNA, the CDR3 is TGTGCCAGCAGAAGACCCGAGGGGGCGCAGGCCAAAAACATTCAGTACTTC.

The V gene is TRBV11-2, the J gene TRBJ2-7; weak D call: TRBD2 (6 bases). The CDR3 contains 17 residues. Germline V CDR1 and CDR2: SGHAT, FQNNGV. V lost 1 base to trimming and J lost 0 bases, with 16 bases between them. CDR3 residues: CASSLGVEGSDSYEQYF. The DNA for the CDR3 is TGTGCCAGCAGCTTAGGAGTGGAGGGGTCGGACTCCTACGAGCAGTACTTC.

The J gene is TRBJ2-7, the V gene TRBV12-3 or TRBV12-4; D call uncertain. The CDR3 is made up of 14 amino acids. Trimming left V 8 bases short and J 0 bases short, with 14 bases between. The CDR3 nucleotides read TGTGCCAGCCACCCGCCCGCGGCCTCCTACGAGCAGTACTTC. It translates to CASHPPAASYEQYF.

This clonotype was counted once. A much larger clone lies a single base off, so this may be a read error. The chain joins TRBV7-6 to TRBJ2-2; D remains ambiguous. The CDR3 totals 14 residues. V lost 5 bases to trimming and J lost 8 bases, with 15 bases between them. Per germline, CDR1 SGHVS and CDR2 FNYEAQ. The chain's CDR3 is CASSPGLARGELFF. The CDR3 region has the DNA TGTGCCAGCAGCCCCGGCCTCGCCCGGGGGGAGCTGTTTTTT.